Listed below are T cell receptor beta chains from one sample, sequenced in a study of metastatic and nonmetastatic thyroid tumors. TCRdb reprocessed the PCR reads via MiXCR. The top ten hold 5% to 8% of the sample, which has 37,000 or so clones, approximately 18% seen once. Sequencing was carried out using blood. These TCRs come from a male donor with papillary thyroid cancer or a benign thyroid nodule (not recorded which). Some clones in this sample may be carry-over from other donors' samples. Both conserved end residues are part of each CDR3. The order of the fields is D gene, V gene, clone size, J gene, CDR3 DNA, CDR3 protein. The D gene is left open where the match is weak. Size is stated for part of the rows, as once, few or many counts, or as a class when the clone is expanded.

d_call: .; v_call: TRBV3-1; clone_size: many; j_call: TRBJ1-5; cdr3_nt: TGTGCCAGCAGCCAAGGGGTGAGGCAGCCCCAGCATTTT; cdr3_aa: CASSQGVRQPQHF
d_call: .; v_call: TRBV6-6; clone_size: many; j_call: TRBJ2-1; cdr3_nt: TGTGCCAGCAGTTACGACGGGTACAATGAGCAGTTCTTC; cdr3_aa: CASSYDGYNEQFF
d_call: TRBD2; v_call: TRBV19; clone_size: once; j_call: TRBJ2-2; cdr3_nt: TGTGCCAGTATTGTAGGACTAGCGGGAGGTTCCTGGGAGCTGTTTTTT; cdr3_aa: CASIVGLAGGSWELFF
d_call: .; v_call: TRBV5-6; clone_size: many; j_call: TRBJ2-1; cdr3_nt: TGTGCCAGCAGCTTGGCCTTACAAACCTCCAATGAGCAGTTCTTC; cdr3_aa: CASSLALQTSNEQFF
d_call: .; v_call: TRBV7-2; clone_size: .; j_call: TRBJ2-5; cdr3_nt: TGTGCCAGCAGCTTAAGGCCCCACGGGGAGACCCAGTACTTC; cdr3_aa: CASSLRPHGETQYF
d_call: .; v_call: TRBV6-1; clone_size: many; j_call: TRBJ2-5; cdr3_nt: TGTGCCAGCAGCGGGACTGGGAGCGGGACCCAGTACTTC; cdr3_aa: CASSGTGSGTQYF
d_call: TRBD2; v_call: TRBV2; clone_size: many; j_call: TRBJ2-1; cdr3_nt: TGTGCCCCGGACGGGGGGGGGGGAGGGGAGCAGTTCTTC; cdr3_aa: CAPDGGGGGEQFF
d_call: .; v_call: TRBV4-2; clone_size: many; j_call: TRBJ2-1; cdr3_nt: TGTGCCAGCAGCCAAGATGGGTCGAGGTGGGTTGAGCAGTTCTTC; cdr3_aa: CASSQDGSRWVEQFF
d_call: TRBD2; v_call: TRBV11-2; clone_size: medium-sized; j_call: TRBJ2-7; cdr3_nt: TGTGCCAGCAGCGCCCTCGTGGGAGGGGTCTACGAGCAGTACTTC; cdr3_aa: CASSALVGGVYEQYF
d_call: TRBD2; v_call: TRBV12-3/TRBV12-4; clone_size: many; j_call: TRBJ2-5; cdr3_nt: TGTGCCAGCAGTCACCCCGCGGGAGGGCCCTCAGAGACCCAGTACTTC; cdr3_aa: CASSHPAGGPSETQYF
d_call: TRBD1; v_call: TRBV12-3/TRBV12-4; clone_size: few; j_call: TRBJ2-3; cdr3_nt: TGTGCCAGCAGTTTCGTTAGGGGGCGAGATACGCAGTATTTT; cdr3_aa: CASSFVRGRDTQYF
d_call: .; v_call: TRBV14; clone_size: many; j_call: TRBJ1-1; cdr3_nt: TGTGCCAGCAGCCAAGAACCGGGGGTGAACACTGAAGCTTTCTTT; cdr3_aa: CASSQEPGVNTEAFF
d_call: TRBD1; v_call: TRBV25-1; clone_size: many; j_call: TRBJ1-2; cdr3_nt: TGTGCCAGCAGTGATGTAGGCCAGGGGGCTGGTGGCTACACCTTC; cdr3_aa: CASSDVGQGAGGYTF
d_call: TRBD2; v_call: TRBV24-1; clone_size: many; j_call: TRBJ2-5; cdr3_nt: TGTGCCACCAGTGACACCCTAGCGGGAGAGACCCAGTACTTC; cdr3_aa: CATSDTLAGETQYF
d_call: .; v_call: TRBV5-1; clone_size: .; j_call: TRBJ1-6; cdr3_nt: TGCGCCAGCAGCTTGGTCCCTTGGGAACATTCACCCCTCCACTTT; cdr3_aa: CASSLVPWEHSPLHF
d_call: TRBD1; v_call: TRBV9; clone_size: many; j_call: TRBJ2-1; cdr3_nt: TGTGCCAGCAGCGTAGGGGTCGGCAGGGGGCCCTACAATGAGCAGTTCTTC; cdr3_aa: CASSVGVGRGPYNEQFF
d_call: TRBD1; v_call: TRBV30; clone_size: .; j_call: TRBJ1-6; cdr3_nt: TGTGCCTGGAGGGGGGACCCGGGACAGGAGAATTCACCCCTCCACTTT; cdr3_aa: CAWRGDPGQENSPLHF
d_call: .; v_call: TRBV6-4; clone_size: .; j_call: TRBJ2-3; cdr3_nt: TGTGCCAGCAGTGAGGGGACAGATACGCAGTATTTT; cdr3_aa: CASSEGTDTQYF
d_call: TRBD1; v_call: TRBV19; clone_size: .; j_call: TRBJ2-2; cdr3_nt: TGTGCCAGTACACTAGTCCGATCGGGACAGGGGGATACCGGGGAGCTGTTTTTT; cdr3_aa: CASTLVRSGQGDTGELFF
d_call: .; v_call: TRBV7-9; clone_size: few; j_call: TRBJ1-2; cdr3_nt: TGTGCCAGCAGCTCAAGCGGGGCTAACTATGGCTACACCTTC; cdr3_aa: CASSSSGANYGYTF
d_call: .; v_call: TRBV11-2; clone_size: .; j_call: TRBJ1-2; cdr3_nt: TGTGCCAGCAGCTTCGTACAGGACTCTAGTCGGGATGGCTACACCTTC; cdr3_aa: CASSFVQDSSRDGYTF
d_call: .; v_call: TRBV12-3/TRBV12-4; clone_size: few; j_call: TRBJ1-4; cdr3_nt: TGTGCCAGCAAAATGGGGCAGTCCGCCGAAAAACTGTTTTTT; cdr3_aa: CASKMGQSAEKLFF
d_call: TRBD2; v_call: TRBV6-2/TRBV6-3; clone_size: few; j_call: TRBJ2-7; cdr3_nt: TGTGCCAGCAGTTACCCCGGGACTAGCGGATACGAGCAGTACTTC; cdr3_aa: CASSYPGTSGYEQYF
d_call: TRBD1; v_call: TRBV7-9; clone_size: many; j_call: TRBJ2-7; cdr3_nt: TGTGCCAGCAGCTTAACAGGGGACGAGCAGTACTTC; cdr3_aa: CASSLTGDEQYF
d_call: .; v_call: TRBV11-3; clone_size: many; j_call: TRBJ2-7; cdr3_nt: TGTGCCAGCAGCTTAGGGCGGGACCCCTACGAGCAGTACTTC; cdr3_aa: CASSLGRDPYEQYF
d_call: TRBD2; v_call: TRBV11-2; clone_size: many; j_call: TRBJ2-7; cdr3_nt: TGTGCCAGCAGCTCCTCTGGAGGGACTAGCGTGCCCTACGAGCAGTACTTC; cdr3_aa: CASSSSGGTSVPYEQYF
d_call: TRBD1; v_call: TRBV7-9; clone_size: many; j_call: TRBJ2-5; cdr3_nt: TGTGCCAGCAGCTCATGGACAGGGGATGAAGAGACCCAGTACTTC; cdr3_aa: CASSSWTGDEETQYF
d_call: .; v_call: TRBV19; clone_size: .; j_call: TRBJ1-2; cdr3_nt: TGTGCCAGTAGTATAGTATACTGGGGCGCAGGGTATGGCTACACATTC; cdr3_aa: CASSIVYWGAGYGYTF